This T cell receptor (beta chain) was obtained from a study of monozygotic twins with inflammatory bowel disease. TCRdb re-called the 5' RACE reads; every CDR3 protein appears as one record, without DNA. In all, the sample yields some 400,000 distinct CDR3 sequences. General observations from the study: Clonotype sharing was lower in IBD patients than healthy twins, most markedly with disease activity. Inverse Simpson values showed less TCRbeta diversity in IBD patients than in their healthy co-twins. The analysis did not separate different T cell subtypes.

The CDR3 length is 13 residues. CDR1 is SGHTA and CDR2 is FQGNSA in the germline V gene. Concerning this clonotype: The target antigen is unknown.

This clonotype was sampled from a human donor with ulcerative colitis or Crohn's disease, or a healthy co-twin of an affected twin (not recorded which). The V call is TRBV7-2, the J call TRBJ1-2; absent DNA, TCRdb's TRBD1 call cannot be checked. Material: blood. CDR3 amino acids: CASSSPGNYGYTF. Using reference TRBV7-2 and TRBJ1-2 for the parts outside the CDR3, the full variable domain is GAGVSQSPSNKVTEKGKDVELRCDPISGHTALYWYRQSLGQGLEFLIYFQGNSAPDKSGLPSDRFSAERTGGSVSTLTIQRTQQEDSAVYLCASSSPGNYGYTFGSGTRLTVV.